One sample yielded the 31 T cell receptor beta chains listed below, sequenced in a study of Ad26.COV2.S vaccination and SARS-CoV-2 variants. Repertoires were generated with immunoSEQ multiplex PCR, while TCRdb's copy carries only in-frame clones and drops some. This sample yields about 350,000 clones, of which about 90% are seen a single time; about 3.9% belongs to the top ten. Sample: peripheral blood, taken after recovery from COVID-19. The receptors shown here come from a human donor who had recovered from COVID-19.

This clone was detected once. Written as DNA, the CDR3 is TGTGCCAGCAGCTTAGGACAGGCGAAAACTAATGAAAAACTGTTTTTT. This encodes CASSLGQAKTNEKLFF. The rearrangement links TRBV7-9 to TRBJ1-4; D is possibly TRBD1 (6 bases). Germline V gene sequence: CDR1 SEHNR, CDR2 FQNEAQ (reference sequence). This CDR3 region has 16 residues. V was trimmed by 1 base and J by 1 base, leaving 10 bases between them.

The V gene is TRBV15, the J gene TRBJ2-5; the match to TRBD2 covers 14 bases. Germline CDR1 and CDR2: LNHNV and YYDKDF (reference sequence). The CDR3 extends over 16 amino acids. Trimming removed 4 bases from V and 5 bases from J; junction bases left unmatched: 6. The CDR3 is CATSTTSGGAGETQYF. The CDR3 DNA sequence: TGTGCCACCAGCACGACTAGCGGGGGGGCCGGGGAGACCCAGTACTTC.

CDR3 protein: CASSFPSTDTQYF. The CDR3 nucleotides read TGTGCCAGCAGTTTCCCTAGCACAGATACGCAGTATTTT. The rearrangement links TRBV6-6 to TRBJ2-3, with D unresolved. The length of the CDR3 is 13 residues. V was cut by 4 bases and J by 0 bases, with 5 bases left in between. Looked up from germline, CDR1 is MNHNY and CDR2 is SVGAGI (reference sequence).

The gene calls are TRBV5-4 and TRBJ2-1; 9 nucleotides line up with TRBD1. Germline-derived CDR1 and CDR2 are SGHNT and YYREEE (reference sequence). The CDR3 is made up of 16 amino acids. With V trimmed by 4 bases and J by 7 bases, 12 bases remained unmatched. CDR3 residues: CASSQSGTGSWNEQFF. CDR3 DNA sequence: TGTGCCAGCAGCCAATCCGGGACAGGGTCCTGGAATGAGCAGTTCTTC.

The sample holds a few counts of this clone. The chain joins TRBV2 to TRBJ2-7, with D perhaps TRBD2 (6 bases). Germline CDR1 reads SNHLY; CDR2 reads FYNNEI. V lost 6 bases and J lost 4, with 22 bases in between. The CDR3 extends over 16 amino acids. CDR3 loop: CASRGAGRPASYEQYF. DNA of the CDR3: TGTGCCAGCAGAGGAGCGGGCCGACCCGCCTCGTACGAGCAGTACTTC.

The V gene is TRBV18, the J gene TRBJ2-7; possible D gene TRBD1, 6 bases. V gave up 0 bases and J gave up 2 bases, with 8 bases separating them. In germline, CDR1 is KGHSH, CDR2 LQKENI. CDR3 length equals 14 residues. The CDR3 sequence: CASSPPGATYEQYF. CDR3 coding DNA: TGTGCCAGCTCACCACCGGGGGCAACCTACGAGCAGTACTTC.

The gene calls are TRBV2 and TRBJ1-1; D unclear. The V and J ends lost 3 bases and 8 bases respectively, with 13 bases between them. The CDR3 covers 13 residues. Looked up from germline, CDR1 is SNHLY and CDR2 is FYNNEI. The DNA of the CDR3 is TGTGCCAGCAGTGAGGGTCATCGAACAGAAGCTTTCTTT. Translated, it gives CASSEGHRTEAFF.

The chain links TRBV7-9 to TRBJ1-1; TRBD1 matches at 9 bases. The length of the CDR3 is 12 residues. V lost 6 bases, J lost 10 bases, and 6 bases stayed unmatched. The germline CDR1 and CDR2 sequences are SEHNR and FQNEAQ (reference sequence). CDR3 coding DNA: TGTGCCAGCAGTCTGGACAGGGGTGCAGCTTTCTTT. This sequence encodes CASSLDRGAAFF.

The chain is built from TRBV12-3 or TRBV12-4 and TRBJ2-3, with D hard to call. Trimming pared 2 bases from V and 1 base from J, leaving 4 bases between. The CDR3 has 13 amino acids. The CDR3 DNA sequence: TGTGCCAGCAGTTTACGAGGCACAGATACGCAGTATTTT. Its translation is CASSLRGTDTQYF.

This chain connects TRBV5-6 to TRBJ1-2; the D gene is possibly TRBD1 (6 bases). This CDR3 is built from 16 residues. Trimming took 1 base from V and 4 from J, leaving 17 bases between them. Germline CDR1 and CDR2: SGHDT and YYEEEE. CDR3 DNA: TGTGCCAGCAGCTTGTACCGGGGGCGTGGGGTCTATGGCTACACCTTC. This gives the protein CASSLYRGRGVYGYTF. Full variable domain (rest looked up from reference TRBV5-6 and TRBJ1-2): DAGVTQSPTHLIKTRGQQVTLRCSPKSGHDTVSWYQQALGQGPQFIFQYYEEEERQRGNFPDRFSGHQFPNYSSELNVNALLLGDSALYLCASSLYRGRGVYGYTFGSGTRLTVV.

The chain joins TRBV29-1 to TRBJ1-1; D uncertain. The V and J ends lost 7 bases and 0 bases respectively, with 12 bases between them. The CDR3 loop spans 13 amino acids. In germline, CDR1 is SQVTM, CDR2 ANQGSEA. CDR3 DNA sequence: TGCAGCGCCTATGGGCAAGTGAACACTGAAGCTTTCTTT. It is translated as CSAYGQVNTEAFF.

The chain carries TRBV6-6 and TRBJ2-7; TRBD1 aligns across 7 bases. The ends lost 4 bases at V and 0 bases at J; junction bases unmatched: 9. CDR3 size: 16 residues. CDR1 is MNHNY and CDR2 is SVGAGI in the germline V gene (reference sequence). The CDR3 reads CASSSGQASSSYEQYF. CDR3 nucleotides: TGTGCCAGCAGTTCCGGACAGGCCTCCAGCTCCTACGAGCAGTACTTC.

The rearrangement links TRBV19 to TRBJ1-2; the D gene is possibly TRBD1 (5 bases). This CDR3 spans 16 amino acids. V was cut by 6 bases and J by 4 bases, with 21 bases left in between. CDR1 and CDR2 (germline): LNHDA, SQIVND (reference sequence). This CDR3 is CASSLLPGRTSYGYTF. Written as DNA, the CDR3 is TGTGCCAGTAGCCTGCTACCGGGACGGACTTCCTATGGCTACACCTTC.

This chain links TRBV5-4 with TRBJ1-1; TRBD1 is a possible D gene (5 bases). Germline assignment: CDR1 SGHNT and CDR2 YYREEE (reference sequence). The CDR3 sequence is 14 residues long. V was shortened by 0 bases and J by 3 bases, with 9 bases between the two germline ends. The CDR3 loop reads CASSLASRDTEAFF. In nucleotides, the CDR3 is TGTGCCAGCAGCTTGGCGAGCAGGGACACTGAAGCTTTCTTT.

This chain links TRBV3-1 (or the pseudogene TRBV3-2) with TRBJ2-5; D is uncertain. CDR3 length equals 12 residues. Germline assignment: CDR1 LGHDT and CDR2 YNNKEL (reference sequence). V lost 0 bases to trimming and J lost 5 bases, with 4 bases between them. CDR3 sequence reads: CASSQEEETQYF. CDR3 DNA sequence: TGTGCCAGCAGCCAAGAGGAGGAGACCCAGTACTTC.

V gene TRBV3-1 (or the pseudogene TRBV3-2) combines with J gene TRBJ2-1; TRBD2 agrees at 14 bases. CDR3 length: 20 amino acids. Germline V gene lookup returns CDR1 LGHDT and CDR2 YNNKEL (reference sequence). The ends lost 0 bases at V and 0 bases at J; junction bases unmatched: 7. The CDR3 coding sequence is TGTGCCAGCAGCCAAGAAACCGGGACTAGCGGGGGCCGCTCCTACAATGAGCAGTTCTTC. Translation gives CASSQETGTSGGRSYNEQFF.

This chain connects TRBV5-6 to TRBJ2-7; tentatively, D is TRBD1 or TRBD2 (5 bases each). Trimming pared 4 bases from V and 7 bases from J, leaving 15 bases between. Per germline, CDR1 SGHDT and CDR2 YYEEEE. The CDR3 extends over 13 amino acids. CDR3 nucleotide sequence: TGTGCCAGCAGCCCGCAGGGAGTGGAAGAGCAGTACTTC. Translated, it gives CASSPQGVEEQYF.

The sample holds one count of this clone. The V call is TRBV6-5, the J call TRBJ2-1; D ambiguous. Germline CDR1 and CDR2: MNHEY and SVGAGI. The CDR3 has 14 amino acids. V lost 7 bases and J lost 0, with 10 bases in between. The chain's CDR3 is CASTPRSSYNEQFF. CDR3 bases: TGTGCCAGCACCCCCAGAAGCTCCTACAATGAGCAGTTCTTC.

The chain joins TRBV5-6 to TRBJ1-2, with D hard to call. The germline gives CDR1 SGHDT, CDR2 YYEEEE. Trimming left V 0 bases short and J 4 bases short, with 7 bases between. This CDR3 is 13 amino acids long. Written as DNA, the CDR3 is TGTGCCAGCAGCTTGGATGGGCCCTATGGCTACACCTTC. Encoded protein: CASSLDGPYGYTF.

The chain joins TRBV5-4 to TRBJ1-1; TRBD1 matches 8 bases. Trimming at V came to 1 base and at J to 5 bases, leaving 4 bases not matched to a gene. This CDR3 region has 14 residues. The germline V gene encodes CDR1 SGHNT and CDR2 YYREEE (reference sequence). CDR3 nucleotide sequence: TGTGCCAGCAGCTTGCAGGGGGCGGTTACTGAAGCTTTCTTT. Protein sequence: CASSLQGAVTEAFF.

The V and J genes are TRBV9 and TRBJ1-2, with 7 nucleotides matching TRBD1. The CDR3 is 20 residues long. CDR1 and CDR2 (germline): SGDLS, YYNGEE. V dropped 0 bases and J dropped 4; count of bases not matched to a gene: 21. The CDR3 DNA follows: TGTGCCAGCAGCGTAGCTGGGGGGAAAAACCGGGACAGTTACCCCTATGGCTACACCTTC. Translating gives CASSVAGGKNRDSYPYGYTF. The full variable domain, completed using reference TRBV9 and TRBJ1-2, is DSGVTQTPKHLITATGQRVTLRCSPRSGDLSVYWYQQSLDQGLQFLIQYYNGEERAKGNILERFSAQQFPDLHSELNLSSLELGDSALYFCASSVAGGKNRDSYPYGYTFGSGTRLTVV.

This chain joins TRBV6-2 or TRBV6-3 and TRBJ2-1; no definite D call. Germline CDR1 is MNHEY and CDR2 is SVGEGT. The germline V and J ends were trimmed by 5 bases and 5 bases, with 4 bases remaining between them. The CDR3 runs 11 residues. The CDR3 coding sequence is TGTGCCAGCAGTGAGCACAATGAGCAGTTCTTC. It translates to CASSEHNEQFF.

This clone has just one count. V gene TRBV6-1 combines with J gene TRBJ1-1, with D perhaps TRBD1 (5 bases). Per germline, CDR1 MNHNS and CDR2 SASEGT. The length of the CDR3 is 15 residues. The V and J ends lost 2 bases and 1 base respectively, with 11 bases between them. Here the CDR3 DNA reads TGTGCCAGCAGTGAATTTGGGACGGCGAACACTGAAGCTTTCTTT. As protein: CASSEFGTANTEAFF.

The chain links TRBV2 to TRBJ2-6, with TRBD1 identical over 7 bases. Germline V gene sequence: CDR1 SNHLY, CDR2 FYNNEI. V shed 9 bases and J 0 bases; nucleotides not matched to a gene: 8. The length of the CDR3 is 16 residues. CDR3 residues: CASTGESLSGANVLTF. The CDR3 DNA reads as TGTGCCAGTACAGGGGAATCCCTCTCTGGGGCCAACGTCCTGACTTTC.

This chain joins TRBV7-6 and TRBJ2-5, with TRBD1 matching 7 bases. This CDR3 region has 13 residues. V lost 3 bases, J lost 3 bases, and 1 base stayed unmatched. Germline V gene lookup returns CDR1 SGHVS and CDR2 FNYEAQ. CDR3 coding DNA: TGTGCCAGCAGCTTGGGACAGAAAGAGACCCAGTACTTC. This sequence encodes CASSLGQKETQYF.

V usage is TRBV11-2 and J usage is TRBJ2-3; 7 bases agree with TRBD2. CDR1 and CDR2 from the germline V gene are SGHAT and FQNNGV. Germline trimming cut 7 bases from V and 0 bases from J; bases unmatched to any gene: 10. The CDR3 length is 16 residues. CDR3 sequence: CASNPREGLSTDTQYF. CDR3 nucleotides: TGTGCCAGCAACCCCAGGGAGGGACTAAGCACAGATACGCAGTATTTT.

This clone was found once. V gene TRBV7-2 combines with J gene TRBJ1-1; 9 nucleotides agree with TRBD1. This CDR3 is 16 amino acids long. After removal of 0 bases from V and 1 base from J, the junction contained 3 bases not matched to a gene. The germline CDR1 and CDR2 sequences are SGHTA and FQGNSA. CDR3 bases: TGTGCCAGCAGCTTAGCCCCGGGACAGGGGAACACTGAAGCTTTCTTT. Protein: CASSLAPGQGNTEAFF.

This clone came up once. This rearrangement joins TRBV27 to TRBJ1-6; D uncertain. Germline assignment: CDR1 MNHEY and CDR2 SMNVEV (reference sequence). Trimming took 8 bases from V and 0 from J, leaving 20 bases between them. This CDR3 contains 18 residues. The CDR3 loop reads CASSPKAQHSSYNSPLHF. The CDR3 DNA sequence: TGTGCCAGCTCCCCGAAGGCGCAGCACAGCTCCTATAATTCACCCCTCCACTTT.

This chain links TRBV7-6 with TRBJ2-7; 9 bases are a match to TRBD1. Germline V gives CDR1 SGHVS, CDR2 FNYEAQ. CDR3 length equals 15 residues. J gave up 3 bases and V 2 bases, and 5 bases lay outside the gene matches. The CDR3 here is CASSLPGTGIYEQYF. For the CDR3, the DNA is TGTGCCAGCAGCTTACCCGGGACAGGGATCTACGAGCAGTACTTC.

V and J are TRBV19 and TRBJ1-1; tentative D call: TRBD1 (5 bases). Germline lookup yields CDR1 LNHDA and CDR2 SQIVND (reference sequence). The ends were cut back, 3 bases at V and 6 bases at J, with 11 bases in the middle. The CDR3 totals 13 residues. The chain's CDR3 is CASSIGGVAEAFF. CDR3 DNA sequence: TGTGCCAGTAGTATCGGAGGGGTCGCTGAAGCTTTCTTT.

This clone showed up just a few times. The V and J genes are TRBV4-1 and TRBJ2-2; 7 bases are a match to TRBD1. CDR1 is MGHRA and CDR2 is YSYEKL in the germline V gene. This CDR3 is built from 15 residues. J gave up 1 base and V 4 bases, and 3 bases lay outside the gene matches. CDR3 region: CASSRWTGNTGELFF. The CDR3 DNA reads TGCGCCAGCAGCCGGTGGACAGGGAACACCGGGGAGCTGTTTTTT.